What follows is one TCR beta chain and its context. Its antigen is currently unknown. This sample was taken from a study of tumor-infiltrating lymphocytes in primary liver carcinoma. Study results and caveats: Left bulk and unsorted, the samples did not allow CD4+ and CD8+ repertoires to be compared. Tumor-adjacent and tumor-blood pairs displayed less overlap than did pairs of tumor regions. Against blood, tumors held a significantly higher top-250-clone fraction (p = 0.039).

Germline DNA was extracted alongside blood RNA, which was obtained from unsorted whole blood. CDR1 and CDR2 from the germline V gene are LNHDA and SQIVND (reference sequence). The CDR3 sequence is 16 residues long. Reverse transcription of about 0.5 ug total RNA with a constant-region primer produced TCR beta cDNA. It was through three nested multiplex PCR rounds of slightly modified ARM-PCR that TCR beta libraries arose. Use of TRBV1-TRBV30 forward primers with a C-beta reverse primer characterized the first two PCR rounds, which lasted around 9 cycles each. TCRdb reprocessed the multiplex PCR reads via MiXCR and lists one record per CDR3 protein. The table lists just over 300,000 distinct CDR3 sequences, approximately 54% of them singletons, with about a sixth in the top ten.

The V gene is TRBV19, the J gene TRBJ1-5; TRBD1 aligns across 8 bases. TRBJ2-3 matches the DNA end more closely, so the J call is doubtful. Specimen: peripheral blood. This clonotype was obtained from a woman under 40 with primary liver carcinoma and hepatitis B virus infection. CDR3 nucleotides: TGTGCCACCAAGGGACAGGAGTTGTATAGCAATCAGCCCCAGTATTTT. This codes for CATKGQELYSNQPQYF.